This T cell receptor beta chain derives from a study of T cell repertoires in cytomegalovirus infection. In the study overall: It was the public TCR beta signatures that indicated both CMV infection and matching HLA type. Study-level results: Ex vivo, HLA-C-restricted CMV-specific TCR beta clonotypes prevailed over the rest of the response. Summed frequency of public TCR beta families distinguished CMV carriers with the relevant HLA.

TCRdb used MiXCR to reprocess the reads, holding one entry per CDR3 protein. This sample carries about 180,000 distinct CDR3 sequences, 14% of them seen once, and the ten largest clones take 20% to 30%. This clonotype was found many times. Its antigen remains unidentified. V lost 3 bases and J 1 base, leaving 9 bases between the germline ends. Germline CDR1 SGHDT, CDR2 YYEEEE. CDR3 size: 14 residues. This chain links TRBV5-6 with TRBJ2-3; D ambiguous. Sequencing was carried out using PBMCs. The receptor comes from a human donor in good health (CMV status not recorded). Some clones in this sample may be carry-over from other donors' samples. The CDR3 nucleotides are TGTGCCAGCAGCTCACAGACCCGCACAGATACGCAGTATTTT. Protein sequence: CASSSQTRTDTQYF.